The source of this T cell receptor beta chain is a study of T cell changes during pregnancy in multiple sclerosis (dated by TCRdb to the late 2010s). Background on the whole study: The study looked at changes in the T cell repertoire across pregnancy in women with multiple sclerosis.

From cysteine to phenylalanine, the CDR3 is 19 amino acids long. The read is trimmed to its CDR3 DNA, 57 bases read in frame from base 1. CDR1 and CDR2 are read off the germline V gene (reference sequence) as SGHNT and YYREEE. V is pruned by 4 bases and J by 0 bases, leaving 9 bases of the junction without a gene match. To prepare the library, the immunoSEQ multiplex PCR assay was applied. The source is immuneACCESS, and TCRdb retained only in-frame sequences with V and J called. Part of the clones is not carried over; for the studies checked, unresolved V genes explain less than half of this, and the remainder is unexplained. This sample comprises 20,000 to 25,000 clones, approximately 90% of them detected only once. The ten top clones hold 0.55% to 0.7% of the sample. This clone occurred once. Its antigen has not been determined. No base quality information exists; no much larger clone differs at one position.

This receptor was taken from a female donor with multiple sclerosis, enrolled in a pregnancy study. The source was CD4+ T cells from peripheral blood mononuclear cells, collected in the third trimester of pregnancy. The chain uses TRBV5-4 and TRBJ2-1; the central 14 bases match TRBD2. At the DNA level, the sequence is TGTGCCAGCAGCCGAGGGGGGACTAGCGGGGGCCGCTCCTACAATGAGCAGTTCTTC. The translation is CASSRGGTSGGRSYNEQFF.